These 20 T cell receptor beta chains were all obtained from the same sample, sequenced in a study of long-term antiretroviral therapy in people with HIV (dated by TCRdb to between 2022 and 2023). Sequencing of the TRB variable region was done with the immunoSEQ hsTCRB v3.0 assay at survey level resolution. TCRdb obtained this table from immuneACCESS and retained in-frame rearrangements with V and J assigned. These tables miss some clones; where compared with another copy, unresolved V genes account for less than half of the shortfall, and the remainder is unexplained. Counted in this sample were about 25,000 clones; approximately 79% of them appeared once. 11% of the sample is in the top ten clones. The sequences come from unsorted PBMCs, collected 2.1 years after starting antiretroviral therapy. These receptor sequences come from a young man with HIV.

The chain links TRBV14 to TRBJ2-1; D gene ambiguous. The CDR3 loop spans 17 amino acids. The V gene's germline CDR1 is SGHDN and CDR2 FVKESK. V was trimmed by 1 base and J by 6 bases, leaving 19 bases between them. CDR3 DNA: TGTGCCAGCAGCCAAGGACCGTGGGGTGACAAGCCCAATGAGCAGTTCTTC. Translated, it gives CASSQGPWGDKPNEQFF. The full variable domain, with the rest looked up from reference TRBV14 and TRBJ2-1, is EAGVTQFPSHSVIEKGQTVTLRCDPISGHDNLYWYRRVMGKEIKFLLHFVKESKQDESGMPNNRFLAERTGGTYSTLKVQPAELEDSGVYFCASSQGPWGDKPNEQFFGPGTRLTVL.

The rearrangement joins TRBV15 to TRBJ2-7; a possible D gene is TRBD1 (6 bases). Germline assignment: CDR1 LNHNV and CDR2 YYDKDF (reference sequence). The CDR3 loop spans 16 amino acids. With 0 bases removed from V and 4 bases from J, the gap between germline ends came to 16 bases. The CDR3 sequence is CATSREAGVFQYEQYF. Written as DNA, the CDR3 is TGTGCCACCAGCAGAGAGGCAGGGGTCTTTCAATACGAGCAGTACTTC.

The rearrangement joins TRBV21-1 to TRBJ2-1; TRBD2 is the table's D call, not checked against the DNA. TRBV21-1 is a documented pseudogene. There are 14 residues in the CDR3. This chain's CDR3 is CASQRRTSGNEQFF. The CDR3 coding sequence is TGTGCCAGCCAAAGGCGGACTAGCGGCAATGAGCAGTTCTTC.

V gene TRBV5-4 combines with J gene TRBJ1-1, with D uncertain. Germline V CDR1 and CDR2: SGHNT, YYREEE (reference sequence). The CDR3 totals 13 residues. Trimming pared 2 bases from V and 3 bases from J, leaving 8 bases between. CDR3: CASSFGGHTEAFF. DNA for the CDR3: TGTGCCAGCAGCTTTGGCGGTCACACTGAAGCTTTCTTT.

CDR3 residues: CSAGLAGGSSYEQYF. In DNA, the CDR3 is TGCAGCGCGGGACTAGCGGGGGGAAGCTCCTACGAGCAGTACTTC. The rearrangement uses TRBV29-1 and TRBJ2-7; 15 positions agree with TRBD2. The V and J ends lost 7 bases and 0 bases, in that order; junction bases with no gene match: 4. There are 15 residues in the CDR3. Germline V gene data show CDR1 as SQVTM and CDR2 as ANQGSEA.

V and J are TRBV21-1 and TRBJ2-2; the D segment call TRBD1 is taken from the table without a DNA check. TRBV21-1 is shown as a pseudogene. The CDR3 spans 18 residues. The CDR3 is CASSKRQGALANTGELFF. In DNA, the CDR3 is TGTGCCAGCAGCAAACGACAGGGGGCGCTAGCGAACACCGGGGAGCTGTTTTTT.

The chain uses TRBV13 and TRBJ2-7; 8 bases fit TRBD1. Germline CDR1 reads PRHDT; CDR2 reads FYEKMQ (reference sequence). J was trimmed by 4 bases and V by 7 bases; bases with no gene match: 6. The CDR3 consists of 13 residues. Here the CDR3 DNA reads TGTGCCAGCAAAAGGGACAGGACATACGAGCAGTACTTC. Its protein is CASKRDRTYEQYF.

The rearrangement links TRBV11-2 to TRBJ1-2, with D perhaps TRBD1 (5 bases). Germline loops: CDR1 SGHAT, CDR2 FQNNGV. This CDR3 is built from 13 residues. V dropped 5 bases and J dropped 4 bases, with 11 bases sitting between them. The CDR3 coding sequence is TGTGCCAGCAGCCGCGGGACGGTCTATGGCTACACCTTC. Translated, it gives CASSRGTVYGYTF.

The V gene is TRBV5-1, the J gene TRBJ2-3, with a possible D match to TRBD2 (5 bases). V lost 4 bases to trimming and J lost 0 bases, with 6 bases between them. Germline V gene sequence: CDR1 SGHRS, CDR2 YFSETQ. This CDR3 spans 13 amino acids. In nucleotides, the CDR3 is TGCGCCAGCAGCACTAGTAGCACAGATACGCAGTATTTT. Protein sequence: CASSTSSTDTQYF.

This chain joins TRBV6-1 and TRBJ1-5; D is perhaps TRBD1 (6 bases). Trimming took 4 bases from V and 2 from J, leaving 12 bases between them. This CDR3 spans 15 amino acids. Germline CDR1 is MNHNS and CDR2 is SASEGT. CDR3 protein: CASSGSRGGNQPQHF. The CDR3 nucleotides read TGTGCCAGCAGTGGGAGCAGGGGTGGCAATCAGCCCCAGCATTTT.

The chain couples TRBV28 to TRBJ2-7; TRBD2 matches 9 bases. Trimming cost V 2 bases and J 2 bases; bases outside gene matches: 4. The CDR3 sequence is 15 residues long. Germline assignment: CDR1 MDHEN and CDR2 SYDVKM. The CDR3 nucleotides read TGTGCCAGCAGTTTAAGCGGGGGGTCCCCCTACGAGCAGTACTTC. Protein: CASSLSGGSPYEQYF. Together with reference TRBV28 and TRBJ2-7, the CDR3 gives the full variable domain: DVKVTQSSRYLVKRTGEKVFLECVQDMDHENMFWYRQDPGLGLRLIYFSYDVKMKEKGDIPEGYSVSREKKERFSLILESASTNQTSMYLCASSLSGGSPYEQYFGPGTRLTVT.

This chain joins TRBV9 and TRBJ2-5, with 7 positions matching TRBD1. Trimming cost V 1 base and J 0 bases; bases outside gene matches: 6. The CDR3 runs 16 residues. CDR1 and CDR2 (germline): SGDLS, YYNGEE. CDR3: CASSVTPQGNQETQYF. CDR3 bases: TGTGCCAGCAGCGTAACCCCACAGGGGAACCAAGAGACCCAGTACTTC.

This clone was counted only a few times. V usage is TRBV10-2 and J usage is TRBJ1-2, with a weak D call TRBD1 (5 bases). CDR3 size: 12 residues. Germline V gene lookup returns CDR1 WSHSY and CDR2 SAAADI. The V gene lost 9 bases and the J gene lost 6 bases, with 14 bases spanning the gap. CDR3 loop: CASTGPADGYTF. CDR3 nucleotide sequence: TGCGCCAGTACAGGCCCCGCAGATGGCTACACCTTC.

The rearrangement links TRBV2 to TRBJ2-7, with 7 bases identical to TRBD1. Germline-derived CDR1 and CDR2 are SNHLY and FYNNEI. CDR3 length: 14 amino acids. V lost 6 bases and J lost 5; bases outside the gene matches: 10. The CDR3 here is CASRPTGMGNEQYF. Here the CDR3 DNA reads TGTGCCAGCAGACCGACAGGGATGGGAAACGAGCAGTACTTC.

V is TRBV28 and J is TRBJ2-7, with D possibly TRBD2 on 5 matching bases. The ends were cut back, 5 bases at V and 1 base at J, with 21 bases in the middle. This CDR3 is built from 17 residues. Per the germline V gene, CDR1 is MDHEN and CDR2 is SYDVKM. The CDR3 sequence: CASSLPPAGTRSYEQYF. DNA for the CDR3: TGTGCCAGCAGTCTCCCGCCCGCGGGTACCAGGTCCTACGAGCAGTACTTC.

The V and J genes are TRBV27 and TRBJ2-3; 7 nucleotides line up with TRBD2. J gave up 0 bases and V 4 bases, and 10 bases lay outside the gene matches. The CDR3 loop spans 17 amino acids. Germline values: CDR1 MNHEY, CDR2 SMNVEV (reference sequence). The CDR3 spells CASSSPLRAGSTDTQYF. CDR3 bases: TGTGCCAGCAGTTCCCCCCTACGAGCGGGGAGCACAGATACGCAGTATTTT.

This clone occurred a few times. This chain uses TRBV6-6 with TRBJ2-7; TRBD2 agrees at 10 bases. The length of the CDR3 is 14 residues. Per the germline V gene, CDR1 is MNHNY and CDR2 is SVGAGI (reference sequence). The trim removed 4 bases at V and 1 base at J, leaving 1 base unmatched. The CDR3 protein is CASSSSGGSYEQYF. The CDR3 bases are TGTGCCAGCAGTTCTAGCGGGGGTTCCTACGAGCAGTACTTC.

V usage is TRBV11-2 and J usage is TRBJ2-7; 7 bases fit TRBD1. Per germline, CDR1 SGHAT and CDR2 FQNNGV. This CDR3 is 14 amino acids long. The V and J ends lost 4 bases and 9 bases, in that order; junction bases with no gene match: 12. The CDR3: CASSSGTANEGQYF. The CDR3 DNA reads TGTGCCAGCAGCTCAGGGACAGCCAACGAGGGGCAGTACTTC.

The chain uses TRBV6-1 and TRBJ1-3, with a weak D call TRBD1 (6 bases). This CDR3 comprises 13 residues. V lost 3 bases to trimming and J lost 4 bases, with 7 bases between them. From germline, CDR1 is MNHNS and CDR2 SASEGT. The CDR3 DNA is TGTGCCAGCAGTGAGAGGGGGGGAAACACCATATATTTT. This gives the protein CASSERGGNTIYF.

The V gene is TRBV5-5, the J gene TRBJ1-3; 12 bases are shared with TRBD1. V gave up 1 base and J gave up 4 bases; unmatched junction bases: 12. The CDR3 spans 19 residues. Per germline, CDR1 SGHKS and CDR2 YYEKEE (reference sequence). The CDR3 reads CASSLRGQGAIPPGNTIYF. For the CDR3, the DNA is TGTGCCAGCAGCTTGAGGGGACAGGGGGCCATTCCCCCGGGAAACACCATATATTTT.